These T cell receptor beta chains were read from a single sample in a study of cytomegalovirus exposure and HLA in healthy donors. Generated by immunoSEQ multiplex PCR, the TCRdb table keeps only in-frame clones and is missing some. Here the sample table reports over 30,000 clones. Material: PBMCs. Source of these receptors: a woman aged 40 to 55 in good health and CMV-seropositive. CDR3s include the opening cysteine and the closing phenylalanine or tryptophan. A D gene is named only where the DNA matches it firmly. Rows give clone size only sometimes, using once, few, many, or a class for an expanded clone.

D gene | clone size | J gene | V gene | CDR3 protein | CDR3 DNA
TRBD2 | - | TRBJ2-1 | TRBV13 | CASRGGPGGYNEQFF | TGTGCCAGCAGGGGGGGTCCCGGGGGGTACAATGAGCAGTTCTTC
TRBD2 | - | TRBJ2-5 | TRBV25-1 | CASSDWGGETQYF | TGTGCCAGCAGTGATTGGGGAGGGGAGACCCAGTACTTC
TRBD2 | - | TRBJ2-1 | TRBV27 | CASSFQREGRDEQFF | TGTGCCAGCAGTTTTCAGCGGGAGGGCCGGGATGAGCAGTTCTTC
- | - | TRBJ2-4 | TRBV30 | CAWNPGHPAKNIQYF | TGTGCCTGGAACCCGGGACACCCAGCCAAAAACATTCAGTACTTC
TRBD1 | - | TRBJ1-1 | TRBV29-1 | CSALTGGRTEAFF | TGCAGCGCCTTGACAGGGGGGAGGACTGAAGCTTTCTTT
TRBD1 | - | TRBJ2-2 | TRBV10-3 | CAIRTDRGVGELFF | TGTGCCATCAGGACGGACAGGGGAGTCGGGGAGCTGTTTTTT
TRBD1 | - | TRBJ1-2 | TRBV30 | CAWSAGQGDYYGYTF | TGTGCCTGGAGCGCCGGACAGGGGGATTACTATGGCTACACCTTC
TRBD2 | - | TRBJ2-4 | TRBV27 | CASSPSRLAGKGQYF | TGTGCCAGCAGTCCCTCTCGACTAGCGGGGAAGGGCCAGTACTTC
TRBD1 | - | TRBJ1-5 | TRBV7-9 | CASSLEGAQPQHF | TGTGCCAGCAGCTTAGAGGGGGCCCAGCCCCAGCATTTT
- | - | TRBJ2-3 | TRBV2 | CASSDPGDAINTDTQYF | TGTGCCAGCAGTGATCCGGGGGATGCAATCAACACAGATACGCAGTATTTT
- | medium-sized | TRBJ2-1 | TRBV4-1 | CASSQGRAHNEQFF | TGCGCCAGCAGCCAAGGGCGGGCCCACAATGAGCAGTTCTTC
- | - | TRBJ1-5 | TRBV18 | CASSPGTLQPQHF | TGTGCCAGCTCACCGGGCACACTTCAGCCCCAGCATTTT
TRBD1 | - | TRBJ1-4 | TRBV4-3 | CASSQGGNRGRREKLFF | TGCGCCAGCAGCCAAGGGGGGAACAGGGGGCGTCGAGAAAAACTGTTTTTT
- | - | TRBJ1-2 | TRBV18 | CASSPTPGGDGYTF | TGTGCCAGCTCACCGACCCCGGGGGGCGATGGCTACACCTTC
- | - | TRBJ2-5 | TRBV21-1 | CASSKGAVQETQYF | TGTGCCAGCAGCAAAGGGGCAGTTCAAGAGACCCAGTACTTC
- | - | TRBJ1-4 | TRBV2 | CASSELRTNEKLFF | TGTGCCAGCAGTGAACTACGGACTAATGAAAAACTGTTTTTT
TRBD2 | - | TRBJ2-1 | TRBV2 | CASSGLAGEYNEQFF | TGTGCCAGCAGTGGGCTAGCGGGAGAGTACAATGAGCAGTTCTTC
TRBD1 | - | TRBJ2-7 | TRBV9 | CASSVNYRGSEQYF | TGTGCCAGCAGCGTAAATTACAGGGGAAGCGAGCAGTACTTC
- | - | TRBJ1-4 | TRBV13 | CASSSSQNEKLFF | TGTGCCAGCAGCTCTAGCCAGAATGAAAAACTGTTTTTT
TRBD1 | - | TRBJ1-1 | TRBV5-1 | CASSLAGGYTEAFF | TGCGCCAGCAGCTTGGCAGGGGGGTACACTGAAGCTTTCTTT
TRBD1 | - | TRBJ2-7 | TRBV19 | CASSIAPGQVYEQYF | TGTGCCAGTAGTATAGCCCCGGGACAGGTCTACGAGCAGTACTTC
- | - | TRBJ2-7 | TRBV6-5 | CASGRRVHEQYF | TGTGCCAGCGGACGGAGGGTCCACGAGCAGTACTTC
TRBD1 | - | TRBJ1-5 | TRBV30 | CAWSSGQGIQPQHF | TGTGCCTGGAGTTCTGGACAGGGGATTCAGCCCCAGCATTTT
TRBD1 | - | TRBJ1-2 | TRBV19 | CATKGTAAGYTF | TGTGCCACGAAAGGGACAGCGGCTGGCTACACCTTC
TRBD2 | - | TRBJ2-2 | TRBV4-1 | CASSLSSGRSGELFF | TGCGCCAGCAGCCTTTCTAGCGGGAGATCCGGGGAGCTGTTTTTT
- | - | TRBJ2-1 | TRBV9 | CASSVVAGDQFF | TGTGCCAGCAGCGTAGTGGCAGGGGATCAGTTCTTC
- | - | TRBJ1-1 | TRBV7-3 | CASSTRVDTEAFF | TGTGCCAGCAGCACCAGGGTGGATACTGAAGCTTTCTTT
TRBD1 | - | TRBJ1-4 | TRBV27 | CASSFRRGTGVPTNEKLFF | TGTGCCAGCAGTTTCAGGCGGGGGACAGGGGTCCCAACTAATGAAAAACTGTTTTTT
TRBD2 | - | TRBJ2-7 | TRBV6-6 | CASSPSGTIFNYEQYF | TGTGCCAGCAGCCCTAGCGGGACTATTTTTAACTACGAGCAGTACTTC
- | - | TRBJ2-7 | TRBV11-2 | CASSLVHSAYEQYF | TGTGCCAGCAGCTTAGTTCATAGTGCCTACGAGCAGTACTTC
TRBD1 | - | TRBJ2-7 | TRBV11-2 | CASSLYDRGEQYF | TGTGCCAGCAGCTTATATGACAGGGGCGAGCAGTACTTC
TRBD2 | - | TRBJ2-7 | TRBV2 | CASSEVGTTAYEQYF | TGTGCCAGCAGTGAAGTGGGGACTACAGCCTACGAGCAGTACTTC
- | - | TRBJ2-7 | TRBV7-9 | CASSLPSFGGTYEQYF | TGTGCCAGCAGCTTACCGTCCTTTGGGGGGACTTACGAGCAGTACTTC
TRBD2 | - | TRBJ2-2 | TRBV19 | CASSIGGGRAHQNTGELFF | TGTGCCAGTAGTATAGGAGGAGGGAGGGCACATCAGAACACCGGGGAGCTGTTTTTT
- | - | TRBJ1-2 | TRBV18 | CASSPGPAGYGYTF | TGTGCCAGCTCACCAGGACCTGCGGGCTATGGCTACACCTTC
TRBD2 | - | TRBJ2-4 | TRBV7-9 | CASSPAPRASGRGNIQYF | TGTGCCAGCAGCCCCGCTCCAAGGGCTAGCGGGAGGGGGAACATTCAGTACTTC
- | - | TRBJ2-4 | TRBV2 | CASRRERGNIQYF | TGTGCCAGTCGTCGGGAGAGAGGAAACATTCAGTACTTC
- | - | TRBJ2-1 | TRBV29-1 | CRVLSNEQFF | TGCAGAGTTTTGAGCAATGAGCAGTTCTTC
TRBD1 | - | TRBJ1-2 | TRBV2 | CASRYRTGNYGYTF | TGTGCCAGCAGATACAGGACAGGGAACTATGGCTACACCTTC